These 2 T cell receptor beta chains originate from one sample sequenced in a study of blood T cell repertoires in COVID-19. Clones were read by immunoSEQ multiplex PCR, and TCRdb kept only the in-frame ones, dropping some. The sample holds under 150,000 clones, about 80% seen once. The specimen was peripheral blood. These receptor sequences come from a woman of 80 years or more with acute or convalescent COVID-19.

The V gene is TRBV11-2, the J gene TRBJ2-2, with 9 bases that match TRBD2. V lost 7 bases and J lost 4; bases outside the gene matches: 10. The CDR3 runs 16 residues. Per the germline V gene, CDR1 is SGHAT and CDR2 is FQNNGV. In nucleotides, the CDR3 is TGTGCCAGCATCCTGGCGGGGGGGCCCGGCACCGGGGAGCTGTTTTTT. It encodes CASILAGGPGTGELFF.

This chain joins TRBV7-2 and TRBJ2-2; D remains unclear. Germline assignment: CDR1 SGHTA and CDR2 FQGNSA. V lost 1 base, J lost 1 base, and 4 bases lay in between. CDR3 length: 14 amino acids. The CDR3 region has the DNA TGTGCCAGCAGCTTAGTACAGAACACCGGGGAGCTGTTTTTT. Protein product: CASSLVQNTGELFF.